These T cell receptor beta chains were read from a single sample in a study of blood T cell repertoires in COVID-19. Assay used: immunoSEQ multiplex PCR; TCRdb lists only in-frame clones, some missing. The data show fewer than 300,000 clones, less than 90% seen once. Input material: peripheral blood. All receptors come from a man in his sixties who had recovered from COVID-19. The CDR3 runs from the conserved cysteine through the conserved F or W. D genes are given only for firm matches. The size entry is marked missing in some rows and otherwise reads once, few, many or a size class.

>-|TRBV3-1/TRBV3-2|-|TRBJ2-1
TGTGCCAGCAGCCACGGGGAACACAATGAGCAGTTCTTC
CASSHGEHNEQFF
>-|TRBV6-6|TRBD1|TRBJ1-5
TGTGCCACTTCGACAGGGAACAATCAGCCCCAGCATTTT
CATSTGNNQPQHF
>-|TRBV19|-|TRBJ2-5
TGTGCCAGTAGTATGTTCCGGGGGAACGACCAAGAGACCCAGTACTTC
CASSMFRGNDQETQYF
>few|TRBV29-1|TRBD1|TRBJ1-2
TGCAGCGTTGACAGGACAGGGGGCGCGGGGGGCTACACCTTC
CSVDRTGGAGGYTF
>-|TRBV5-1|TRBD1|TRBJ2-1
TGCGCCAGCAGCTTCACCGGGACAGCATACAATGAGCAGTTCTTC
CASSFTGTAYNEQFF
>-|TRBV11-2|TRBD1|TRBJ1-1
TGTGCCAGCAGCTTAGTGACAGGGGTTGTCGAAGCTTTCTTT
CASSLVTGVVEAFF
>-|TRBV19|-|TRBJ1-2
TGTGCCAGTAGTATAACAGGGTTTGGCTACACCTTC
CASSITGFGYTF
>-|TRBV27|-|TRBJ2-7
TGTGCCAGCCAACTTCGACCAACCCTAGCCTACGAGCAGTACTTC
CASQLRPTLAYEQYF
>-|TRBV4-1|-|TRBJ2-7
TGCGCCAGCAGCCAAGATCTTTATGGGCCCCCCTTCGAGCAGTACTTC
CASSQDLYGPPFEQYF
>-|TRBV11-2|-|TRBJ2-5
TGTGCCAGCAGCCGTGACAGAGGCGAGACCCAGTACTTC
CASSRDRGETQYF
>-|TRBV6-5|TRBD1|TRBJ1-2
TGTGCCAGCAGAGATGGACAGGGGGAAAACTATGGCTACACCTTC
CASRDGQGENYGYTF
>-|TRBV19|TRBD1|TRBJ2-7
TGTGCCAGTAGTATGGTCGGGACAGCCTCCTACGAGCAGTACTTC
CASSMVGTASYEQYF
>-|TRBV6-4|-|TRBJ1-4
TGTGCCAGGGACAGCGTTAATGAAAAACTGTTTTTT
CARDSVNEKLFF
>-|TRBV3-1/TRBV3-2|TRBD1|TRBJ1-2
TGTGCCAGCAGCCAAGGACAGGGGGGTCGCTACACCTTC
CASSQGQGGRYTF
>-|TRBV6-5|-|TRBJ2-2
TGTGCCAGCAGTTATAGAGAGACCGGGGAGCTGTTTTTT
CASSYRETGELFF
>-|TRBV5-8|TRBD2|TRBJ2-2
TGTGCCAGCAGCCCCGGGACTAGCGTCACCGGGGAGCTGTTTTTT
CASSPGTSVTGELFF
>once|TRBV29-1|TRBD1|TRBJ2-2
TGCAGCGTTTGGACAGGCCACAACACCGGGGAGCTGTTTTTT
CSVWTGHNTGELFF
>-|TRBV6-5|TRBD2|TRBJ2-3
TGTGCCAGCAGACCAAGCGGGGGCTCCACAGATACGCAGTATTTT
CASRPSGGSTDTQYF
>-|TRBV6-5|-|TRBJ2-3
TGTGCCAGCAACCTGGCGGGAAGCACAGATACGCAGTATTTT
CASNLAGSTDTQYF
>-|TRBV24-1|TRBD2|TRBJ2-3
TGTGCCACCAGTTCAGGTTCTAGCGGGGGCACAGATACGCAGTATTTT
CATSSGSSGGTDTQYF
>few|TRBV2|-|TRBJ1-3
TGTGCCAGCAGAGCGGGGAGCTCTGGAAACACCATATATTTT
CASRAGSSGNTIYF
>-|TRBV19|-|TRBJ2-4
TGTGCCAGTAGTTCCCTCGACGCTTTGGGGGCCGACATTCAGTACTTC
CASSSLDALGADIQYF
>-|TRBV7-6|-|TRBJ1-3
TGTGCCAGCAGCTTAGGCCGGCCACAGGGCTCTGGAAACACCATATATTTT
CASSLGRPQGSGNTIYF
>once|TRBV5-4|-|TRBJ1-1
TGTGCCAGCAGCTCCGGGATCGGAACCAGTGAAGCTTTCTTT
CASSSGIGTSEAFF
>-|TRBV3-1/TRBV3-2|TRBD2|TRBJ2-7
TGTGCCAGCAGCGGTCGGGGGGGTTACGAGCAGTACTTC
CASSGRGGYEQYF
>-|TRBV11-3|TRBD1|TRBJ2-7
TGTGCCAGCAGCTTCGGGACAGGGAGCTCCTACGAGCAGTACTTC
CASSFGTGSSYEQYF
>-|TRBV7-2|-|TRBJ2-2
TGTGCCAGCAGCTTAACTACCTCGAACACCGGGGAGCTGTTTTTT
CASSLTTSNTGELFF
>-|TRBV10-1|-|TRBJ1-5
TGCGCCAGCAGTGAGTCGCCCGGGGACTGTAGCAATCAGCCCCAGCATTTT
CASSESPGDCSNQPQHF
>-|TRBV27|TRBD1|TRBJ1-6
TGTGCCAGCAAAGTTACAGGGGTCTCCTATAATTCACCCCTCCACTTT
CASKVTGVSYNSPLHF
>-|TRBV20-1|TRBD1|TRBJ1-5
TGCAGTGCTAGTGAGGAACAGGGGTTTTTTCAGCCCCAGCATTTT
CSASEEQGFFQPQHF
>once|TRBV6-5|TRBD1|TRBJ1-1
TGTGCCAGCAGTAGGGACAGAGCCTACACTGAAGCTTTCTTT
CASSRDRAYTEAFF
>-|TRBV15|-|TRBJ1-1
TGTGCCACCAGCAGCTTACAGCGGAGGGGAACTGAAGCTTTCTTT
CATSSLQRRGTEAFF
>-|TRBV5-5|-|TRBJ1-1
TGTGCCAGCAGCTCCCGGGGGAGGGCAGGGACTGAAGCTTTCTTT
CASSSRGRAGTEAFF
>few|TRBV29-1|-|TRBJ1-2
TGCAGCGTTGTGGGACTTGTGTCGGGGGTGGGCTACACCTTC
CSVVGLVSGVGYTF
>-|TRBV12-3/TRBV12-4|-|TRBJ2-5
TGTGCCAGCAGTTTAAACAGGGCCGGGACCCAGTACTTC
CASSLNRAGTQYF
>-|TRBV6-5|TRBD2|TRBJ2-1
TGTGCCAGCAGAACCTACGGGGGGGACAATGAGCAGTTCTTC
CASRTYGGDNEQFF
>few|TRBV4-2|TRBD1|TRBJ1-4
TGTGCCAGCAGCCAACCGACAGGGAATCATGAAAAACTGTTTTTT
CASSQPTGNHEKLFF
>-|TRBV19|-|TRBJ1-1
TGTGCCAGTAGTATTCAGGCAGGGGTGACTGAAGCTTTCTTT
CASSIQAGVTEAFF
>-|TRBV6-6|-|TRBJ1-4
TGTGCCAGCAGACTAAGACAGCGCTATGAAAAACTGTTTTTT
CASRLRQRYEKLFF
>-|TRBV5-6|-|TRBJ1-4
TGTGCCAGCAGTGTGGACAAATGGGATGAAAAACTGTTTTTT
CASSVDKWDEKLFF
>-|TRBV7-8|-|TRBJ2-7
TGTGCCAGCAGGTTGGAGGGGTTTCTTGTTGGCGAGCAGTACTTC
CASRLEGFLVGEQYF
>once|TRBV2|TRBD2|TRBJ2-3
TGTGCCAGCAGGCGACTAGCGGGGGGTAGCACAGATACGCAGTATTTT
CASRRLAGGSTDTQYF
>-|TRBV7-3|TRBD1|TRBJ2-7
TGTGCCAGCAGCTCCCGGGCAGGGGGCCCCTACGAGCAGTACTTC
CASSSRAGGPYEQYF
>-|TRBV9|TRBD1|TRBJ1-2
TGTGCCAGCAGCGCCCAACAGGGGGCGGACGGCTACACCTTC
CASSAQQGADGYTF
>-|TRBV9|-|TRBJ2-3
TGTGCCAGCAGCCCTGGGACTTCCACAGATACGCAGTATTTT
CASSPGTSTDTQYF
>few|TRBV2|-|TRBJ2-7
TGTGCCAGCAGTTGGACAGACTACGAGCAGTACTTC
CASSWTDYEQYF
>once|TRBV4-2|-|TRBJ2-7
TGTGCCAGCAGCCAAGAGGCTAGGACCTACGAGCAGTACTTC
CASSQEARTYEQYF
>-|TRBV5-1|-|TRBJ2-5
TGCGCCAGCAGCACCTTCAGGGGAGTACAAGAGACCCAGTACTTC
CASSTFRGVQETQYF
>once|TRBV7-6|TRBD1|TRBJ2-2
TGTGCCAGCAGCTCTAGGGTGGGACAGGGTGCGAACACCGGGGAGCTGTTTTTT
CASSSRVGQGANTGELFF
>-|TRBV2|-|TRBJ1-5
TGTGCCAGCAGTGTCTCGGGGTCGAGCAATCAGCCCCAGCATTTT
CASSVSGSSNQPQHF
>-|TRBV27|TRBD1|TRBJ2-1
TGTGCCAGCAGCACGGACAGGGTAAATGAGCAGTTCTTC
CASSTDRVNEQFF
>-|TRBV6-2/TRBV6-3|TRBD2|TRBJ2-7
TGTGCCAGCAGCCCCCAACGCGGGGGGCGATCCTACGAGCAGTACTTC
CASSPQRGGRSYEQYF
>once|TRBV3-1/TRBV3-2|TRBD2|TRBJ2-5
TGTGCCAGCAGCCAAGAAACGACTAGCGTCGAGACCCAGTACTTC
CASSQETTSVETQYF
>-|TRBV2|TRBD1|TRBJ2-7
TGTGCCAGCAGTGTAAGGACAGGCTCCTACGAGCAGTACTTC
CASSVRTGSYEQYF
>-|TRBV6-5|TRBD2|TRBJ2-5
TGTGCCAGCAAGGCGACTAGCGAACAAGAGACCCAGTACTTC
CASKATSEQETQYF
>-|TRBV9|-|TRBJ1-2
TGTGCCAGCAGTGATCCCTCCAGGGCCTATGGCTACACCTTC
CASSDPSRAYGYTF
>-|TRBV18|TRBD2|TRBJ2-1
TGTGCCAGCTCACCGACTAGCGGGGGCTACAATGAGCAGTTCTTC
CASSPTSGGYNEQFF
>-|TRBV7-2|TRBD1|TRBJ1-1
TGTGCCAGCAGCTTTAGGACAGGCCACATGAACACTGAAGCTTTCTTT
CASSFRTGHMNTEAFF
>-|TRBV7-6|-|TRBJ2-7
TGTGCCAGCAGCTTAGACGGCTCGAAAAGGGGCGAGCAGTACTTC
CASSLDGSKRGEQYF